What follows are 5 T cell receptor beta chains derived from one specimen sequenced in a study of cytomegalovirus exposure and HLA in healthy donors. PCR amplification relied on 60 Vbeta primers (plus 13 Jbeta primers). Libraries were prepared by immunoSEQ multiplex PCR; TCRdb keeps only in-frame clonotypes and omits some of them. The table shows under 150,000 clones, with 65% to 75% occurring only once. Material for sequencing was PBMCs. The receptors originated from a woman aged 40-49 years in good health and CMV-seropositive.

This rearrangement joins TRBV12-5 to TRBJ2-1; no firm D call. There are 13 residues in the CDR3. V was cut by 8 bases and J by 0 bases, with 8 bases left in between. Germline assignment: CDR1 LGHNT and CDR2 FRNRAP. CDR3 in amino acids: CASYADSYNEQFF. CDR3 nucleotides: TGTGCTAGTTACGCGGACTCCTACAATGAGCAGTTCTTC.

The chain combines TRBV30 with TRBJ1-6; no clear D gene. Trimming removed 0 bases at V and 8 bases at J, with 8 bases between. The CDR3 is 13 residues long. CDR1 GTSNPN and CDR2 SVGIG come from the germline V gene (reference sequence). CDR3 amino acids: CAWSVSRDSPLHF. The CDR3 coding sequence is TGTGCCTGGAGTGTGTCACGGGATTCACCCCTCCACTTT. The full variable domain, completed using reference TRBV30 and TRBJ1-6, is SQTIHQWPATLVQPVGSPLSLECTVEGTSNPNLYWYRQAAGRGLQLLFYSVGIGQISSEVPQNLSASRPQDRQFILSSKKLLLSDSGFYLCAWSVSRDSPLHFGNGTRLTVT.

This sequence joins TRBV5-4 and TRBJ1-2; 8 nucleotides line up with TRBD1. Germline CDR1 and CDR2: SGHNT and YYREEE (reference sequence). V shed 5 bases and J 2 bases; nucleotides not matched to a gene: 5. The CDR3 totals 14 residues. The CDR3 nucleotides are TGTGCCAGCAGAACAGGGGGTGGCAACTATGGCTACACCTTC. The encoded protein is CASRTGGGNYGYTF.

CDR3 region: CASSLGRGYEQYF. The CDR3 region has the DNA TGTGCCAGCAGCTTAGGCAGGGGCTACGAGCAGTACTTC. The chain recombines TRBV7-3 with TRBJ2-7; D is possibly TRBD1 (6 bases). Germline CDR1 is SGHTA and CDR2 is FQGTGA. The CDR3 covers 13 residues. V was clipped by 2 bases and J by 3 bases, with 8 bases between them. The full variable domain, rest sourced from reference TRBV7-3 and TRBJ2-7, is GAGVSQTPSNKVTEKGKYVELRCDPISGHTALYWYRQSLGQGPEFLIYFQGTGAADDSGLPNDRFFAVRPEGSVSTLKIQRTERGDSAVYLCASSLGRGYEQYFGPGTRLTVT.

The V call is TRBV5-1, the J call TRBJ1-5; D uncertain. This CDR3 contains 14 residues. V lost 0 bases and J lost 4, with 8 bases in between. Germline V CDR1 and CDR2: SGHRS, YFSETQ. CDR3 in amino acids: CASSLVAGNQPQHF. The CDR3 DNA reads TGCGCCAGCAGCTTGGTGGCGGGTAATCAGCCCCAGCATTTT.